This T cell receptor beta chain was obtained from a study of blood T cell repertoires in COVID-19. Background on the study: Whether acute or convalescent, the COVID-19 samples came from the United States, Italy and Spain. PBMCs, B-cell-depleted T cells, or T cells provided the cDNA or gDNA that made up the material.

This clone showed up just once. Germline V gene data show CDR1 as MNHEY and CDR2 as SVGAGI. After removal of 4 bases from V and 6 bases from J, the junction contained 9 bases not matched to a gene. The CDR3 runs 15 residues. Authors' data handling: Nucleated cell counts were estimated from reference gene primer amplification. Measured with immunoSEQ multiplex PCR; TCRdb has only the in-frame clones, and not every one. That table gives V, J and clone size, and the DNA gave D and trimming. The table includes a few hundred thousand clones, 85% to 90% detected once. This chain links TRBV6-5 with TRBJ2-1, with 7 bases fitting TRBD1. The specimen sequenced was peripheral blood. The receptor comes from a woman in her 70s with active or convalescent COVID-19. The CDR3 nucleotides read TGTGCCAGCAGTTCGACAGGGAAGGTTCCCAATGAGCAGTTCTTC. Encoded protein: CASSSTGKVPNEQFF.